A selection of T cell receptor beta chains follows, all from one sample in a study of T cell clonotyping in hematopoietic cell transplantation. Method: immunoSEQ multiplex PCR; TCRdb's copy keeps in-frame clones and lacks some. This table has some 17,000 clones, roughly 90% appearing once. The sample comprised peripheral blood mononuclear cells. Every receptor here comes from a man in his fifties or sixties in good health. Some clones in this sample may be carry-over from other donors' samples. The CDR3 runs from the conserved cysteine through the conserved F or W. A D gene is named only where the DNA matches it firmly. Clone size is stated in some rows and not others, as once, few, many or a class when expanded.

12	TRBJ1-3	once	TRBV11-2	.	CASSFEGNTIYF	TGTGCCAGCAGCTTCGAAGGAAACACCATATATTTT
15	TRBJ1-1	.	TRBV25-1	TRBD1	CASSEWGTVVTEAFF	TGTGCCAGCAGTGAATGGGGGACAGTTGTCACTGAAGCTTTCTTT
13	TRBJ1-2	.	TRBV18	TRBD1	CASSRETGDGYTF	TGTGCCAGCTCAAGGGAGACAGGGGATGGCTACACCTTC
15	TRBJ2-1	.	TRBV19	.	CASTVGASRGNEQFF	TGTGCCAGTACCGTGGGGGCCTCTCGGGGGAATGAGCAGTTCTTC
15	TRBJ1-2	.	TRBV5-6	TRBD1	CASSLVSGQGYGYTF	TGTGCCAGCAGCTTGGTATCGGGACAGGGGTATGGCTACACCTTC
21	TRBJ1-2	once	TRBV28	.	CASSFRRRLGGSYGLDYGYTF	TGTGCCAGCAGTTTTCGCCGCCGGCTTGGGGGCTCCTACGGTCTTGACTATGGCTACACCTTC
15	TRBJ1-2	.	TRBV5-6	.	CASSPLPEGNYGYTF	TGTGCCAGCAGCCCCCTCCCCGAGGGCAACTATGGCTACACCTTC
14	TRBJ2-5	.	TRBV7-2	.	CASSLAPSQETQYF	TGTGCCAGCAGCTTAGCTCCCTCCCAAGAGACCCAGTACTTC
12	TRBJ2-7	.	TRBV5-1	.	CASSLSRYEQYF	TGCGCCAGCAGCTTGAGTCGGTACGAGCAGTACTTC
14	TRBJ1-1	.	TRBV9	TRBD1	CASSSDRGVTEAFF	TGTGCCAGCAGCTCTGACAGGGGGGTTACTGAAGCTTTCTTT
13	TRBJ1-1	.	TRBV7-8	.	CASSKQVNTEAFF	TGTGCCAGCAGCAAGCAGGTGAACACTGAAGCTTTCTTT
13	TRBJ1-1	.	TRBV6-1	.	CASSELGSTEAFF	TGTGCCAGCAGTGAACTGGGTAGCACTGAAGCTTTCTTT
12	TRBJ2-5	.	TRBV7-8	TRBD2	CASSLLSGAKYF	TGTGCCAGCAGCTTACTGAGCGGGGCTAAGTACTTC
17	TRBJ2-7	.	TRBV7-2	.	CASSLGVLRDLLYEQYF	TGTGCCAGCAGCTTAGGGGTCCTCAGGGACCTTCTCTACGAGCAGTACTTC
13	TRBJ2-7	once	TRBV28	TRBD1	CASRGQGEDEQYF	TGTGCCAGCAGGGGACAGGGGGAAGACGAGCAGTACTTC
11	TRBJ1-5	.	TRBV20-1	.	CSAKTGTRGHF	TGCAGTGCCAAGACCGGGACTCGGGGGCATTTT
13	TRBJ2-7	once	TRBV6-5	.	CASSYDRAYEQYF	TGTGCCAGCAGTTACGACCGAGCCTACGAGCAGTACTTC
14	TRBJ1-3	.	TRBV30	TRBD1	CAWSEGASGNTIYF	TGTGCCTGGAGTGAGGGGGCGTCTGGAAACACCATATATTTT
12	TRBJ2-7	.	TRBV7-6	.	CASSPLVGQQYF	TGTGCCAGCAGCCCCCTCGTGGGGCAGCAGTACTTC
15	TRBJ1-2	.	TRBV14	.	CASSQGPERNYGYTF	TGTGCCAGCAGCCAAGGGCCGGAGAGAAACTATGGCTACACCTTC
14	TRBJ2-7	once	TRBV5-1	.	CASSRPESSGEQYF	TGCGCCAGCAGTCGTCCAGAATCCTCGGGGGAGCAGTACTTC
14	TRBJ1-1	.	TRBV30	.	CAWSVSGGYTEAFF	TGTGCCTGGAGTGTAAGTGGCGGGTACACTGAAGCTTTCTTT
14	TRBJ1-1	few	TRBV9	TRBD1	CASSVGTGNTEAFF	TGTGCCAGCAGCGTAGGGACAGGGAACACTGAAGCTTTCTTT
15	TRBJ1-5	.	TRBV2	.	CASSEASGENQPQHF	TGTGCCAGCAGTGAAGCAAGCGGGGAAAATCAGCCCCAGCATTTT
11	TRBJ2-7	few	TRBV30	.	CAWRQGLEQYF	TGTGCCTGGAGGCAGGGCCTCGAGCAGTACTTC
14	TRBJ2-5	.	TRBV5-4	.	CASSLWGAQVGQYF	TGTGCCAGCAGCTTGTGGGGAGCGCAAGTCGGCCAGTACTTC
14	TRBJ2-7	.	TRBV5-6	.	CASSPRGRWSEQYF	TGTGCCAGCAGCCCACGAGGCCGTTGGTCCGAGCAGTACTTC
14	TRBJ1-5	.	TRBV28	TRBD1	CASSSGTGYVPQHF	TGTGCCAGCTCCTCCGGGACAGGGTACGTCCCCCAGCATTTT
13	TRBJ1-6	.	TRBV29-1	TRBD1	CSVKDRADSPLHF	TGCAGCGTTAAGGACAGGGCAGATTCACCCCTCCACTTT
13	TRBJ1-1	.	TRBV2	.	CASSGREETEAFF	TGTGCCAGCAGTGGGAGAGAGGAAACTGAAGCTTTCTTT
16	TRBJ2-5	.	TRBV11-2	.	CASSLDKGNGQETQYF	TGTGCCAGCAGCTTAGACAAGGGGAACGGGCAGGAGACCCAGTACTTC
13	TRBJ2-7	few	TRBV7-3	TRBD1	CASSLKQGWEQYF	TGTGCCAGCAGCTTAAAACAGGGGTGGGAGCAGTACTTC
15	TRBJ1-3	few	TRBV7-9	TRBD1	CASSARQGSGNTIYF	TGTGCCAGCAGCGCAAGACAGGGATCTGGAAACACCATATATTTT
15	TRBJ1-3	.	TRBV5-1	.	CASSSEGTTGNTIYF	TGCGCCAGCAGCTCTGAGGGGACAACTGGAAACACCATATATTTT
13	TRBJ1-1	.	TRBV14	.	CASSQGQNTEAFF	TGTGCCAGCAGCCAAGGACAGAACACTGAAGCTTTCTTT
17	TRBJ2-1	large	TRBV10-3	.	CAISEFPGGQTSDEQFF	TGTGCCATCAGTGAGTTTCCAGGGGGGCAGACTAGCGATGAGCAGTTCTTC
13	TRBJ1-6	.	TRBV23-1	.	CASSPPGESPLHF	TGCGCCAGCAGTCCTCCAGGGGAATCACCCCTCCACTTT
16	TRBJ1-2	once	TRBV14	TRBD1	CASSQGTGDPFYGYTF	TGTGCCAGCAGCCAAGGGACAGGCGACCCTTTTTATGGCTACACCTTC
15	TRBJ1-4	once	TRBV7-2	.	CASSPQTGPNEKLFF	TGTGCCAGCAGCCCACAGACGGGACCCAATGAAAAACTGTTTTTT
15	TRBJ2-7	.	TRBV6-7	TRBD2	CASTPGTSGLYEQYF	TGTGCCAGCACCCCTGGGACTAGCGGACTCTACGAGCAGTACTTC
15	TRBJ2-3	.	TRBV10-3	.	CAIRSLGASTDTQYF	TGTGCCATCAGGTCTCTCGGGGCTAGCACAGATACGCAGTATTTT
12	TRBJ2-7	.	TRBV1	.	CTSSHERGEQYF	TGCACCAGCAGTCACGAAAGGGGGGAGCAGTACTTC
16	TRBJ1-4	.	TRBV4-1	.	CASTQARLTGTRRLFF	TGCGCCAGCACCCAAGCAAGGTTGACGGGGACGCGGAGACTGTTTTTT
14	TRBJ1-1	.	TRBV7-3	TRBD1	CASSSLGGETEAFF	TGTGCCAGCAGCTCACTAGGGGGCGAAACTGAAGCTTTCTTT
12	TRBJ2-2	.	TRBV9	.	CASSESGGELFF	TGTGCCAGCAGCGAATCCGGCGGGGAGCTGTTTTTT
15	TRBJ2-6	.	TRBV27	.	CASSTTGGGANVLTF	TGTGCCAGCAGTACCACAGGTGGCGGGGCCAACGTCCTGACTTTC